These 18 T cell receptor beta chains were sequenced from one sample in a study of response to subunit inactivated influenza vaccine. Via MiXCR, TCRdb re-called the RT-PCR reads, giving one row per CDR3 protein. The sample comprises hundreds of thousands of distinct CDR3 sequences, approximately 16% of which are singletons, and less than 4% rests with the top ten. The sample was CD4+ T cells sorted from PBMCs, taken 23 to 25 months after vaccination. Source of these receptors: a man aged 45 to 75 who received an inactivated influenza vaccine.

The chain is built from TRBV27 and TRBJ2-2; D is unresolved. Germline V gene sequence: CDR1 MNHEY, CDR2 SMNVEV (reference sequence). V shed 2 bases and J shed 5 bases, with 9 bases lying between them. CDR3 length equals 14 residues. The CDR3 spells CASSLGVKTGELFF. The CDR3 DNA follows: TGTGCCAGCAGTTTAGGGGTCAAGACCGGGGAGCTGTTTTTT.

This clonotype was detected only a few times. The chain employs TRBV7-9 and TRBJ2-7; D gene unclear. Trimming took off 8 bases at V and 0 bases at J, with 11 bases between the two ends. The CDR3 has 13 residues. Germline CDR1 SEHNR, CDR2 FQNEAQ (reference sequence). This CDR3 is CASDTPDSYEQYF. Here the CDR3 DNA reads TGTGCCAGCGACACTCCCGACTCCTACGAGCAGTACTTC.

This chain links TRBV29-1 with TRBJ2-5, with 11 nucleotides matching TRBD2. CDR1 is SQVTM and CDR2 is ANQGSEA in the germline V gene. The V and J ends lost 6 bases and 5 bases, in that order; junction bases with no gene match: 11. The CDR3 covers 15 residues. CDR3 residues: CSVARGLAASETQYF. CDR3 in DNA: TGCAGCGTGGCTAGGGGACTAGCGGCTTCGGAGACCCAGTACTTC. The whole variable domain, remainder taken from reference TRBV29-1 and TRBJ2-5, is SAVISQKPSRDICQRGTSLTIQCQVDSQVTMMFWYRQQPGQSLTLIATANQGSEATYESGFVIDKFPISRPNLTFSTLTVSNMSPEDSSIYLCSVARGLAASETQYFGPGTRLLVL.

This clonotype appeared a few times. The rearrangement links TRBV20-1 to TRBJ2-2; D is perhaps TRBD1 or TRBD2 (5 bases each). Germline CDR1 is DFQATT and CDR2 is SNEGSKA (reference sequence). CDR3 length equals 15 residues. V lost 5 bases, J lost 3 bases, and 16 bases lay in between. The CDR3 loop is CSAESRGYDTGELFF. The CDR3 DNA reads TGCAGTGCTGAAAGCCGGGGCTACGACACCGGGGAGCTGTTTTTT.

The chain employs TRBV20-1 and TRBJ2-4; a weak D match, TRBD2 (6 bases). CDR3 length: 15 amino acids. In germline, CDR1 is DFQATT, CDR2 SNEGSKA (reference sequence). The V and J ends lost 1 base and 2 bases respectively, with 12 bases between them. CDR3 in amino acids: CSARAVAVSKNIQYF. CDR3 DNA: TGCAGTGCTAGAGCAGTAGCGGTGTCCAAAAACATTCAGTACTTC.

This clonotype was seen more than once but under ten times. The gene calls are TRBV10-3 and TRBJ2-7; D is tentatively TRBD1 or TRBD2 (5 bases each). The ends were cut back, 6 bases at V and 1 base at J, with 10 bases in the middle. CDR1 and CDR2 (germline): ENHRY, SYGVKD. The CDR3 is made up of 13 amino acids. CDR3 amino acids: CAISRDGSYEQYF. The CDR3, as DNA: TGTGCCATCAGCCGGGACGGTTCCTACGAGCAGTACTTC.

This clonotype was observed a few times. The rearrangement uses TRBV2 and TRBJ2-1; unclear D gene. V lost 7 bases and J lost 2, with 9 bases in between. This CDR3 is built from 13 residues. Germline CDR1 is SNHLY and CDR2 is FYNNEI. The CDR3 region is CASMVAAYNEQFF. DNA of the CDR3: TGTGCCAGCATGGTGGCGGCCTACAATGAGCAGTTCTTC.

This clonotype has ten or more counts. The V call is TRBV5-1, the J call TRBJ2-7; 8 bases match TRBD1. The CDR3 covers 16 residues. Trimming removed 4 bases from V and 5 bases from J; junction bases left unmatched: 14. Germline V gene lookup returns CDR1 SGHRS and CDR2 YFSETQ. In nucleotides, the CDR3 is TGCGCCAGCAGCAGAGGACAGGGAGGAATTGGGGACGAGCAGTACTTC. Translating gives CASSRGQGGIGDEQYF.

This clonotype has more than one count but fewer than ten. V is TRBV20-1 and J is TRBJ2-7; no clear D. Germline V gene sequence: CDR1 DFQATT, CDR2 SNEGSKA (reference sequence). The CDR3 spans 15 residues. V dropped 1 base and J dropped 0 bases, with 13 bases sitting between them. CDR3 region: CSARAWAVLSYEQYF. In DNA, the CDR3 is TGCAGTGCTAGAGCTTGGGCGGTTCTCTCCTACGAGCAGTACTTC.

J is TRBJ2-7 and V is TRBV4-2; 9 nucleotides agree with TRBD2. V trimming: 1 base; J trimming: 2 bases; junction bases outside the gene matches: 3. The CDR3 loop spans 15 amino acids. Germline-derived CDR1 and CDR2 are LGHNA and YNFKEQ. The CDR3 here is CASSQGASGTYEQYF. In nucleotides, the CDR3 is TGTGCCAGCAGCCAAGGGGCTAGCGGGACCTACGAGCAGTACTTC.

V usage is TRBV20-1 and J usage is TRBJ2-3, with TRBD2 matching 12 bases. There are 16 residues in the CDR3. Per the germline V gene, CDR1 is DFQATT and CDR2 is SNEGSKA (reference sequence). Unmatched junction bases numbered 7, after V lost 2 bases and J lost 4 bases. CDR3 nucleotides: TGCAGTGCTAGATCCCCTAGCGGGGGGGCGGCAGATACGCAGTATTTT. This gives the protein CSARSPSGGAADTQYF.

This chain uses TRBV6-5 with TRBJ2-1; D gene unclear. Deletions cut 4 bases from V and 7 bases from J, with 8 bases between. This CDR3 has 12 amino acids. Germline V lookup: CDR1 MNHEY, CDR2 SVGAGI. CDR3 sequence: CASSSPPNEQFF. CDR3 DNA sequence: TGTGCCAGCAGTTCCCCCCCGAATGAGCAGTTCTTC.

This clonotype was seen a handful of times. The chain has TRBV28 and TRBJ2-1; 7 bases match TRBD2. The CDR3 loop spans 14 amino acids. The V and J ends lost 11 bases and 0 bases, in that order; junction bases with no gene match: 7. The germline V gene has CDR1 MDHEN and CDR2 SYDVKM. CDR3 protein: CAASGGISYNEQFF. The CDR3 region has the DNA TGTGCCGCGTCGGGAGGAATCTCCTACAATGAGCAGTTCTTC.

This clonotype was seen more than once but under ten times. The CDR3 DNA is TGTGCCAGCAGCTTTTACCTGCTCAGCTCCTACGAGCAGTACTTC. It codes for CASSFYLLSSYEQYF. This rearrangement joins TRBV7-2 to TRBJ2-7; no clear D gene. CDR1 is SGHTA and CDR2 is FQGNSA in the germline V gene. CDR3 size: 15 residues. V dropped 3 bases and J dropped 0 bases, with 12 bases sitting between them.

The chain combines TRBV11-2 with TRBJ2-3; 10 nucleotides agree with TRBD2. Looked up from germline, CDR1 is SGHAT and CDR2 is FQNNGV. This CDR3 contains 19 residues. V was pared by 7 bases and J by 7 bases, with 23 bases of the junction left unmatched. Written as DNA, the CDR3 is TGTGCCAGCACCCATCTTGGGCTAGCGGGGGCCTCCGTCAGCTATACGCAGTATTTT. Its translation: CASTHLGLAGASVSYTQYF.

A few counts support this clonotype. This chain connects TRBV20-1 to TRBJ1-2, with 8 bases matching TRBD1. Germline V lookup: CDR1 DFQATT, CDR2 SNEGSKA (reference sequence). Trimming at V came to 2 bases and at J to 6 bases, leaving 8 bases not matched to a gene. The CDR3 runs to 14 residues. CDR3 bases: TGCAGTGCTAGAACGGACAGGGCCCGGGATGGCTACACCTTC. It is translated as CSARTDRARDGYTF.

This clonotype was observed a few times. The chain uses TRBV2 and TRBJ2-7, with 7 bases identical to TRBD1. Trimming took 4 bases from V and 5 from J; bases not matched to a gene: 2. The germline V gene has CDR1 SNHLY and CDR2 FYNNEI. This CDR3 region has 12 residues. CDR3 in amino acids: CASSGDRNEQYF. In DNA, the CDR3 is TGTGCCAGCAGTGGGGACAGAAACGAGCAGTACTTC.

The table lists this clonotype with a count of one. This chain connects TRBV11-2 to TRBJ1-2; the match to TRBD1 covers 7 bases. With 1 base clipped from V and 4 bases from J, the junction kept 9 bases outside the gene matches. CDR1 is SGHAT, CDR2 FQNNGV, per germline. The CDR3 consists of 16 residues. CDR3 residues: CASSLGPLTGSYGYTF. CDR3 coding DNA: TGTGCCAGCAGCTTAGGGCCCCTGACAGGGAGCTATGGCTACACCTTC.